Listed below are T cell receptor beta chains from one sample, sequenced in a study of OX40 agonist ivuxolimab in advanced cancers. Sequencing was performed with immunoSEQ multiplex PCR; in TCRdb, only in-frame clones are kept and a portion is missing. The sample lists about 59,000 clones, 84% seen once, with approximately 2% in the top ten. Source: CD4+ or CD8+ T cells sorted from blood, taken in a trial of the OX40 agonist ivuxolimab. These receptors all come from an adult with an advanced solid tumor such as melanoma, head and neck, liver or kidney cancer. The CDR3 runs from the conserved cysteine through the conserved F or W. The D gene is left open where the match is weak. Clone size, where shown, is once, few, many, or a class for clones that have expanded.

j_call	clone_size	d_call	v_call	cdr3_aa	cdr3_nt
TRBJ2-1	.	.	TRBV30	CAWELGVGYNEQFF	TGTGCCTGGGAACTAGGGGTGGGGTACAATGAGCAGTTCTTC
TRBJ1-2	.	.	TRBV21-1	CASSKTGPGGGYTF	TGTGCCAGCAGCAAAACGGGGCCCGGCGGCGGCTACACCTTC
TRBJ2-3	.	TRBD2	TRBV5-4	CASSLAVGSGEDTQYF	TGTGCCAGCAGCTTGGCCGTTGGTAGCGGGGAGGATACGCAGTATTTT
TRBJ1-3	.	TRBD1	TRBV19	CASIGDRSNSGNTIYF	TGTGCCAGTATCGGGGACAGATCCAACTCTGGAAACACCATATATTTT
TRBJ2-7	.	.	TRBV10-3	CAISESRTALSYEQYF	TGTGCCATCAGTGAGTCGCGTACAGCCCTCTCCTACGAGCAGTACTTC
TRBJ2-4	.	.	TRBV7-2	CASSLPSTVAKNIQYF	TGTGCCAGCAGCTTACCATCGACAGTGGCCAAAAACATTCAGTACTTC
TRBJ2-5	once	.	TRBV5-4	CASSLETGQETQYF	TGTGCCAGCAGCTTGGAGACAGGACAAGAGACCCAGTACTTC
TRBJ2-5	.	.	TRBV11-3	CASSPSGMETQYF	TGTGCCAGCAGCCCCTCGGGGATGGAGACCCAGTACTTC
TRBJ2-5	.	.	TRBV30	CAWSAQRETQYF	TGTGCCTGGAGTGCTCAAAGGGAGACCCAGTACTTC
TRBJ1-5	.	.	TRBV19	CASSMWGLIRQPQHF	TGTGCCAGTAGTATGTGGGGGCTAATACGTCAGCCCCAGCATTTT
TRBJ2-3	.	.	TRBV21-1	CASSRRRDRKDTQYF	TGTGCCAGCAGCCGCCGCCGGGATAGAAAAGATACGCAGTATTTT
TRBJ2-1	.	.	TRBV9	CASRSPGNLGNEQFF	TGTGCCAGCCGCTCGCCAGGTAACCTCGGCAATGAGCAGTTCTTC
TRBJ1-1	.	.	TRBV25-1	CASSERIDRVEAFF	TGTGCCAGCAGTGAACGTATTGACCGAGTGGAAGCTTTCTTT
TRBJ1-3	.	.	TRBV28	CASLDWGSGNTIYF	TGTGCCAGCCTGGATTGGGGCTCTGGAAACACCATATATTTT
TRBJ2-1	once	.	TRBV7-2	CASSPSSYNEQFF	TGTGCCAGCAGTCCGAGCTCCTACAATGAGCAGTTCTTC
TRBJ1-2	.	.	TRBV4-2	CASSQDPSGRGPQAYGYTF	TGTGCCAGCAGCCAAGATCCGTCCGGCAGGGGACCTCAAGCATATGGCTACACCTTC
TRBJ2-1	.	.	TRBV6-5	CASSRPLGNEQFF	TGTGCCAGCAGTCGCCCGCTCGGCAATGAGCAGTTCTTC
TRBJ2-3	.	TRBD2	TRBV28	CASSLLAGGDTQYF	TGTGCCAGCAGTTTACTAGCGGGAGGGGATACGCAGTATTTT
TRBJ2-3	once	.	TRBV14	CASSPETSQTQYF	TGTGCCAGCAGCCCTGAAACTAGTCAAACGCAGTATTTT
TRBJ2-7	.	TRBD1	TRBV7-9	CASSPGQGQKGSYEQYF	TGTGCCAGCAGTCCTGGACAGGGCCAGAAAGGTTCCTACGAGCAGTACTTC
TRBJ2-6	.	TRBD1	TRBV10-3	CAISGAWTGGGSGANVLTF	TGTGCCATCAGTGGGGCCTGGACAGGGGGAGGCTCTGGGGCCAACGTCCTGACTTTC
TRBJ1-1	.	.	TRBV19	CASSPPLTRINTEAFF	TGTGCCAGTAGTCCCCCTCTAACCAGAATAAACACTGAAGCTTTCTTT
TRBJ1-2	.	.	TRBV2	CASSEAAGARGYTF	TGTGCCAGCAGTGAAGCGGCAGGGGCACGTGGCTACACCTTC
TRBJ2-7	.	.	TRBV5-1	CASSPDRNAYEQYF	TGCGCCAGCAGCCCAGACAGGAATGCCTACGAGCAGTACTTC
TRBJ1-2	.	.	TRBV29-1	CSVEAYLEGYGYTF	TGCAGCGTTGAAGCATACCTAGAGGGCTATGGCTACACCTTC
TRBJ1-5	.	.	TRBV21-1	CASSWTGFNQPQHF	TGTGCCAGCTCGTGGACAGGTTTCAATCAGCCCCAGCATTTT
TRBJ2-2	.	.	TRBV11-2	CASAWTVNTGELFF	TGTGCCAGCGCATGGACGGTGAACACCGGGGAGCTGTTTTTT
TRBJ1-1	few	.	TRBV11-2	CASSLDLQGRAFF	TGTGCCAGCAGCTTAGATCTCCAGGGCCGAGCTTTCTTT